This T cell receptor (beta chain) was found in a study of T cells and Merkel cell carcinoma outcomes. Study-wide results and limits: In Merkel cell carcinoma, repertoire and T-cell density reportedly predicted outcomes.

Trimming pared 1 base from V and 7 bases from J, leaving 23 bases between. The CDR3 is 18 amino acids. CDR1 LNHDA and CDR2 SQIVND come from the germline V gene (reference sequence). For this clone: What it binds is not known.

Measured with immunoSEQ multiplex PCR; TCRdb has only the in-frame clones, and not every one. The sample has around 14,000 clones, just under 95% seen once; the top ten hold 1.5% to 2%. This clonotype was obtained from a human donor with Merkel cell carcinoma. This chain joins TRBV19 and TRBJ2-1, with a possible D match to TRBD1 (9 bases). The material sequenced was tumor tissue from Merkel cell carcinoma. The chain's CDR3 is CASSIAGGGQGRLNEQFF. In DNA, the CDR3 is TGTGCCAGTAGTATAGCGGGGGGGGGACAGGGTCGATTGAATGAGCAGTTCTTC. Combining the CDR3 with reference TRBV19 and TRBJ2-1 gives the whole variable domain DGGITQSPKYLFRKEGQNVTLSCEQNLNHDAMYWYRQDPGQGLRLIYYSQIVNDFQKGDIAEGYSVSREKKESFPLTVTSAQKNPTAFYLCASSIAGGGQGRLNEQFFGPGTRLTVL.